This is a list of T cell receptor beta chains from one sample in a study of blood T cells in healthy people across ages. TCRdb re-called the 5' RACE reads with MiXCR, one entry per CDR3 protein. This table has 780,000 or so distinct CDR3 sequences, roughly three fifths appearing once. Sample: blood. These receptors were taken from a man aged 35 to 55 in good health. The CDR3 runs from the conserved cysteine through the conserved F or W. A D gene is named only where the DNA matches it firmly. The size field is filled for only some rows; it gives once, few, many or a size class.

CDR3aa,CDR3nt,abundance,d_gene,j_gene,v_gene
CATSDPTGDIADTQYF,TGTGCCACCAGTGACCCTACAGGGGATATCGCAGATACGCAGTATTTT,-,TRBD1,TRBJ2-3,TRBV24-1
CSVASGTGSNVLTF,TGCAGCGTGGCTTCCGGGACAGGGTCCAACGTCCTGACTTTC,few,TRBD1,TRBJ2-6,TRBV29-1
CASRPTGQYYNEQFF,TGTGCCAGCAGACCAACGGGACAGTACTACAATGAGCAGTTCTTC,-,TRBD1,TRBJ2-1,TRBV3-1
CASGAGNQPQHF,TGTGCCAGCGGAGCCGGCAATCAGCCCCAGCATTTT,few,-,TRBJ1-5,TRBV9
CASSVPPKGLDSPLHF,TGTGCCAGCAGCGTCCCCCCAAAAGGGCTAGATTCACCCCTCCACTTT,-,-,TRBJ1-6,TRBV9
CATSAPGADQETQYF,TGTGCCACGAGTGCCCCGGGAGCGGACCAAGAGACCCAGTACTTC,few,-,TRBJ2-5,TRBV15
CASAWDAGISGANVLTF,TGTGCCAGCGCGTGGGACGCGGGAATCTCTGGGGCCAACGTCCTGACTTTC,few,-,TRBJ2-6,TRBV3-1
CASSQGTDYGHTF,TGTGCCAGCAGCCAGGGGACAGACTATGGCCACACCTTC,-,TRBD1,TRBJ1-2,TRBV14
CASSQVGGPSTDTQYF,TGTGCCAGCAGCCAAGTTGGGGGGCCCAGCACAGATACGCAGTATTTT,-,-,TRBJ2-3,TRBV14
CSAPYTSGANVLTF,TGCAGTGCTCCGTATACCTCTGGGGCCAACGTCCTGACTTTC,-,-,TRBJ2-6,TRBV20-1
CASSSSSGGDLYGYTF,TGTGCCAGCAGCTCTAGTTCCGGGGGCGATCTCTATGGCTACACCTTC,-,-,TRBJ1-2,TRBV7-9
CASSQLPSEDRNEQFF,TGCGCCAGCAGCCAACTCCCTAGCGAGGATCGAAATGAGCAGTTCTTC,-,-,TRBJ2-1,TRBV4-1
CASSLGTGLAEQYF,TGTGCCAGCAGTCTCGGGACAGGGCTCGCCGAGCAGTACTTC,few,TRBD1,TRBJ2-7,TRBV12-3/TRBV12-4
CASSFTGTYGYTF,TGTGCCAGCAGTTTTACAGGCACCTATGGCTACACCTTC,few,-,TRBJ1-2,TRBV28
CSASGLAGAGETQYF,TGCAGTGCTAGTGGGTTAGCGGGAGCGGGGGAGACCCAGTACTTC,-,TRBD2,TRBJ2-5,TRBV20-1
CASSYRTSGRVYNEQFF,TGTGCCAGCAGTTACAGGACTAGCGGGAGGGTCTACAATGAGCAGTTCTTC,-,TRBD2,TRBJ2-1,TRBV6-6
CSATGPELNYGYTF,TGCAGCGCCACCGGGCCAGAGCTAAACTATGGCTACACCTTC,few,-,TRBJ1-2,TRBV29-1
CASSPSGSNTEAFF,TGTGCCAGCTCACCCTCGGGGTCGAACACTGAAGCTTTCTTT,once,-,TRBJ1-1,TRBV18
CASSIAGGLTGELFF,TGTGCCAGCAGCATTGCTGGGGGGCTCACCGGGGAGCTGTTTTTT,-,-,TRBJ2-2,TRBV5-5
CASEGSVPRKETQYF,TGTGCCAGCGAGGGATCGGTTCCCCGAAAAGAGACCCAGTACTTC,few,-,TRBJ2-5,TRBV6-2/TRBV6-3
CSGTSGGTDTQYF,TGCAGTGGCACTAGCGGGGGCACAGATACGCAGTATTTT,-,TRBD2,TRBJ2-3,TRBV20-1
CASSGLGQTSYGYTF,TGTGCCAGCAGTGGATTAGGACAGACGTCCTATGGCTACACCTTC,once,-,TRBJ1-2,TRBV25-1
CASSEARNWDYEQYF,TGTGCCAGCAGTGAAGCGAGAAATTGGGATTACGAGCAGTACTTC,once,-,TRBJ2-7,TRBV2
CASSLGFATDTQYF,TGTGCCAGCAGCTTGGGATTTGCCACAGATACGCAGTATTTT,few,-,TRBJ2-3,TRBV7-3
CASIPGWANEQYF,TGTGCCAGCATCCCAGGGTGGGCCAATGAGCAGTATTTC,few,-,TRBJ2-7,TRBV12-3/TRBV12-4
CASREGGRGYTF,TGTGCCAGCAGGGAAGGGGGCCGGGGCTACACCTTC,-,TRBD1,TRBJ1-2,TRBV25-1
CAIAPSAGRETQYF,TGTGCCATCGCGCCGTCAGCGGGGCGAGAGACCCAGTACTTC,-,TRBD2,TRBJ2-5,TRBV10-3
CASSLEWQGTVTEAFF,TGTGCCAGCAGTTTAGAGTGGCAGGGGACGGTGACTGAAGCTTTCTTT,-,-,TRBJ1-1,TRBV27
CASSSHLGRGVNEQFF,TGTGCCAGCAGTTCTCATCTAGGACGCGGGGTCAATGAGCAGTTCTTC,-,-,TRBJ2-1,TRBV6-5
CSARPGLGMVYEQYF,TGCAGTGCTAGACCGGGACTAGGGATGGTCTACGAGCAGTACTTC,-,TRBD2,TRBJ2-7,TRBV20-1
CASSGGVIGELFF,TGTGCCAGCAGCGGAGGGGTTATCGGGGAGCTGTTTTTT,-,-,TRBJ2-2,TRBV7-2
CASSRTSGGFTDTQYF,TGTGCCAGCAGTCGCACTAGCGGGGGGTTCACAGATACGCAGTATTTT,-,TRBD2,TRBJ2-3,TRBV12-3/TRBV12-4
CASRQGSAQYF,TGTGCCAGCAGACAGGGGAGTGCGCAGTATTTT,few,TRBD1,TRBJ2-3,TRBV27
CASSLAEGAKEQYF,TGTGCCAGCAGCTTAGCGGAGGGGGCGAAGGAGCAGTACTTC,-,-,TRBJ2-5,TRBV7-9
CASSPKGRAKYF,TGTGCCAGCAGTCCGAAGGGCAGGGCGAAGTATTTT,-,-,TRBJ2-3,TRBV28
CASSVDRFYTDTQYF,TGTGCCAGCAGCGTTGACAGATTTTACACAGATACGCAGTATTTT,-,-,TRBJ2-3,TRBV7-6
CSARVIASGSYNEQFF,TGCAGTGCTAGAGTTATCGCTAGCGGGAGCTACAATGAGCAGTTCTTC,once,TRBD2,TRBJ2-1,TRBV20-1
CASSATSSSYNEQFF,TGTGCCAGCAGCGCTACAAGTAGCTCCTACAATGAGCAGTTCTTC,few,-,TRBJ2-1,TRBV7-2
CASSPWTRGDYGYTF,TGTGCCAGCTCACCATGGACCAGGGGAGACTATGGCTACACCTTC,-,-,TRBJ1-2,TRBV18
CSARSRGVSDGYTF,TGCAGTGCTAGAAGCAGGGGCGTTTCTGATGGCTACACCTTC,few,-,TRBJ1-2,TRBV20-1
CACSQVLIHPRLAGTSRNEQFF,TGTGCCTGCAGCCAAGTGCTGATTCATCCCAGACTAGCGGGGACCTCTCGCAATGAGCAGTTCTTC,-,TRBD2,TRBJ2-1,TRBV3-1
CASSEPKVGGNNEQFF,TGTGCCAGCAGTGAACCTAAAGTGGGGGGAAACAATGAGCAGTTCTTC,few,-,TRBJ2-1,TRBV25-1
CASSPNTGISQETQYF,TGTGCTAGCAGCCCTAACACAGGGATCTCCCAAGAGACCCAGTACTTC,-,-,TRBJ2-5,TRBV7-7
CASTPTASNQPQHF,TGTGCCAGCACCCCGACAGCTAGCAATCAGCCCCAGCATTTT,-,-,TRBJ1-5,TRBV12-3/TRBV12-4
CASSLVSGSIKNIQYF,TGTGCCAGCAGCTTAGTTAGTGGCAGCATAAAAAACATTCAGTACTTC,few,-,TRBJ2-4,TRBV7-9
CSARGESGPSKNIQYF,TGCAGTGCTAGAGGGGAGTCAGGCCCATCCAAAAACATTCAGTACTTC,few,-,TRBJ2-4,TRBV20-1